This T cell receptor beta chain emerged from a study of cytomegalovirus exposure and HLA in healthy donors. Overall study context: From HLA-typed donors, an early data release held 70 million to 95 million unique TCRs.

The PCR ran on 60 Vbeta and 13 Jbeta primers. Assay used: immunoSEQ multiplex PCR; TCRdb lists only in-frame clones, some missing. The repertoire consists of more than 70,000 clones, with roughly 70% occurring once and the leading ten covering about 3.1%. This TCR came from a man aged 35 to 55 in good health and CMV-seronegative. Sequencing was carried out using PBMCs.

The chain's CDR3 is CASSDSGQGSNQPQHF. The CDR3 DNA reads TGTGCCAGCAGTGACTCGGGACAGGGTAGCAATCAGCCCCAGCATTTT. The chain links TRBV25-1 to TRBJ1-5; the match to TRBD1 covers 9 bases. V lost 3 bases and J lost 0; bases outside the gene matches: 3. The germline gives CDR1 MGHDK, CDR2 SYGVNS. CDR3 length equals 16 residues.